This TCR beta chain was recorded in a study of shared clonotypes between healthy human individuals. Whole-study results and caveats: Generally, naive subsets came out with larger estimated richness than memory subsets.

Trimming cost V 4 bases and J 0 bases, with 10 bases left between them. CDR1 is SGHRS and CDR2 is YFSETQ in the germline V gene. CDR3 length: 14 residues. In the case of this clone: Its antigen is not identified.

The authors distributed each subset's genomic DNA evenly over several immunoSEQ plates. Original processing methods: Sequence data from immunoSEQ were junction-only and lacked quality scores; consequently, filtering differed. Repertoires were generated with immunoSEQ multiplex PCR, while TCRdb's copy carries only in-frame clones and drops some. The V and J calls and the clone size are those of that table, but D and trimming were determined from the DNA. The sample includes about 1.1 million clones, 70% to 80% of them seen just once. The chain couples TRBV5-1 to TRBJ1-1; no reliable D call. The TCR originated in a man younger than 35 in good health. Some clones in this sample may be carry-over from other donors' samples. Input material: memory CD4+ T cells from PBMCs. The subset is: CD45RA-negative fraction. CDR3 residues: CASSPRGLNTEAFF. The CDR3, as DNA: TGCGCCAGCAGCCCCCGAGGTCTGAACACTGAAGCTTTCTTT.